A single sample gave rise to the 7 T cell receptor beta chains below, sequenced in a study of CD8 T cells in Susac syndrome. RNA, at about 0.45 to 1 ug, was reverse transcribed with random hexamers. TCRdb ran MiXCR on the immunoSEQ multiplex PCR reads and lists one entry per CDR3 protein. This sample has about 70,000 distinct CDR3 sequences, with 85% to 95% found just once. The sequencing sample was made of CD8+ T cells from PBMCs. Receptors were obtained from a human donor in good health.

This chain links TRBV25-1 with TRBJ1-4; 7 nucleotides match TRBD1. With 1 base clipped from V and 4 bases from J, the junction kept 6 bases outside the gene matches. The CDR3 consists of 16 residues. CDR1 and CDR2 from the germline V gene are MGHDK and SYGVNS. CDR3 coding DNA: TGTGCCAGCAGTGAATCAGGCGGACAGGATAATGAAAAACTGTTTTTT. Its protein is CASSESGGQDNEKLFF.

In nucleotides, the CDR3 is TGCAGCGTTGAGGGGACAGGGTCGAGCGGGGAGCTGTTTTTT. Translated: CSVEGTGSSGELFF. This chain joins TRBV29-1 and TRBJ2-2; 9 bases agree with TRBD1. Germline CDR1 is SQVTM and CDR2 is ANQGSEA. Trimming removed 3 bases from V and 7 bases from J; junction bases left unmatched: 6. The CDR3 totals 14 residues.

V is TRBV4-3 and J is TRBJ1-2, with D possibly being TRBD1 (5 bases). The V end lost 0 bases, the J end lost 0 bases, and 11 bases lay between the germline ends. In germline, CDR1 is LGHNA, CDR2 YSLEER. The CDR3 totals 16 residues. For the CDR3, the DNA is TGCGCCAGCAGCCAAGATCGGGGGAGGACTAACTATGGCTACACCTTC. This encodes CASSQDRGRTNYGYTF.

Here the CDR3 DNA reads TGTGCCAGCAGTTACACACAGGGCGCTGAAGCTTTCTTT. Its translation: CASSYTQGAEAFF. V is TRBV6-6 and J is TRBJ1-1; D is possibly TRBD1 (6 bases). Germline CDR1 MNHNY, CDR2 SVGAGI (reference sequence). V was trimmed by 2 bases and J by 6 bases, leaving 10 bases between them. This CDR3 has 13 amino acids.

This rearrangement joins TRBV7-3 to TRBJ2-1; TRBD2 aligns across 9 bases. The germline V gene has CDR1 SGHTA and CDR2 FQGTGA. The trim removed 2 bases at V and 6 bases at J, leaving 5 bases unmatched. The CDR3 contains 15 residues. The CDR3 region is CASSLGSGGGNEQFF. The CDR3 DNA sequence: TGTGCCAGCAGCTTAGGTAGCGGGGGTGGCAATGAGCAGTTCTTC.

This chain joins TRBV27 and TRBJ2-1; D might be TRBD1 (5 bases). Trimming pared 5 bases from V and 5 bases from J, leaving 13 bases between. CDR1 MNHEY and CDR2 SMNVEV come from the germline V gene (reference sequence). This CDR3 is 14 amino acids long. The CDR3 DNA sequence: TGTGCCAGCAGTCCAGGGAAAAGGGACAATGAGCAGTTCTTC. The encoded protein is CASSPGKRDNEQFF.

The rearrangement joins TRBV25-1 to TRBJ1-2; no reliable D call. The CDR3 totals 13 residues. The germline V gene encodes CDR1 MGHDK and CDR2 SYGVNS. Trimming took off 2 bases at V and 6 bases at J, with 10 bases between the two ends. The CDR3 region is CASSEPAGHGYTF. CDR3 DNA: TGTGCCAGCAGTGAACCCGCAGGACATGGCTACACCTTC.